This TCR beta chain came from a study of shared clonotypes between healthy human individuals. About the research overall: The cohort had a couple of women and a few men, ages 18 to 49.

Terminally differentiated effector memory CD45RA+ cells were excluded from the naive CD8 cells, which were CD45RO-negative and positively selected for CCR7. Generated by immunoSEQ multiplex PCR, the TCRdb table keeps only in-frame clones and is missing some. Of about 2.1 million clones in the sample, about 94% were seen once. This clone came up once. Germline V gene data show CDR1 as SGDLS and CDR2 as YYNGEE. The CDR3 consists of 13 residues. Trimming stripped 4 bases from V and 6 bases from J, with 11 bases between. The sample consisted of naive CD8+ T cells from PBMCs. This chain uses TRBV9 with TRBJ1-5; D unresolved. This TCR derives from a man aged 18 to 29 in good health. Some clones in this sample may be carry-over from other donors' samples. CDR3 sequence reads: CASSQAVGQPQHF. The CDR3 nucleotides read TGTGCCAGCAGCCAAGCGGTCGGTCAGCCCCAGCATTTT.